What follows are 29 T cell receptor beta chains derived from one specimen sequenced in a study of T-cell reconstitution after alpha-beta-depleted transplantation in children. Unique molecular identifiers were incorporated when the TCRbeta library was constructed. In TCRdb, the PCR reads were re-called with MiXCR into one record per CDR3 protein. The data hold 65,000 to 75,000 distinct CDR3 sequences, with approximately 5% observed a single time. Sequencing used PBMCs, mostly from graft donor cells, obtained 180 days after TCRalphabeta/CD19-depleted stem cell transplant. All receptors derive from a boy under two years old who had a stem cell transplant for acute myeloid leukemia, so the T cells may come from the graft donor.

Many counts were recorded for this clonotype. The chain couples TRBV12-3 or TRBV12-4 to TRBJ2-1; D possibly corresponds to TRBD1 (5 bases). Trimming took 3 bases from V and 5 from J, leaving 17 bases between them. CDR3 length: 16 residues. The CDR3: CASSLDPGGANNEQFF. The CDR3 DNA reads TGTGCCAGCAGTTTGGACCCGGGTGGGGCGAACAATGAGCAGTTCTTC.

In this sample, this clonotype turned up many times. J is TRBJ2-7 and V is TRBV29-1; D may be TRBD1 or TRBD2 (5 bases each). The V gene lost 6 bases and the J gene lost 1 base, with 13 bases spanning the gap. CDR3 length: 13 residues. CDR1 is SQVTM and CDR2 is ANQGSEA in the germline V gene. The CDR3 spells CSVSKWGSYEQYF. The CDR3 region has the DNA TGCAGCGTGTCGAAGTGGGGGTCCTACGAGCAGTACTTC.

This clonotype was counted at least ten times. V gene TRBV6-5 combines with J gene TRBJ2-4; 9 nucleotides agree with TRBD1. Per the germline V gene, CDR1 is MNHEY and CDR2 is SVGAGI. V gave up 0 bases and J gave up 9 bases; unmatched junction bases: 12. The CDR3 sequence is 17 residues long. CDR3 loop: CASSYSNPGQGSGIQYF. CDR3 DNA: TGTGCCAGCAGTTACTCCAACCCCGGACAGGGGAGCGGCATTCAGTACTTC.

There are many counts of this clonotype. V usage is TRBV12-3 or TRBV12-4 and J usage is TRBJ1-3; weak D call: TRBD1 (5 bases). The V gene lost 0 bases and the J gene lost 7 bases, with 16 bases spanning the gap. The CDR3 is 16 amino acids. The CDR3 coding sequence is TGTGCCAGCAGTTTAGCGCTTGGGGCCTGGAGGAACACCATATATTTT. This codes for CASSLALGAWRNTIYF.

This clonotype has ten or more counts. This chain links TRBV3-1 with TRBJ2-1; 11 bases agree with TRBD2. Trimming cost V 4 bases and J 3 bases; bases outside gene matches: 8. The CDR3 is 17 residues long. The germline gives CDR1 LGHDT, CDR2 YNNKEL (reference sequence). CDR3 residues: CASSPRKTSGNYNEQFF. The CDR3 bases are TGTGCCAGCAGCCCGAGGAAGACTAGCGGGAACTACAATGAGCAGTTCTTC.

This clonotype showed up many times. CDR3 residues: CASSFGGAGGETQYF. The CDR3 bases are TGTGCCAGCAGCTTTGGGGGGGCAGGAGGAGAGACCCAGTACTTC. V and J are TRBV7-8 and TRBJ2-5; D may be TRBD2 (7 bases). This CDR3 is built from 15 residues. The V end was cut by 3 bases, the J end by 4 bases, with 15 bases between. Germline V gives CDR1 SGHVS, CDR2 FQNEAQ.

The table lists this clonotype with many counts. The CDR3 sequence: CASSLGPSPGQGYEQYF. The CDR3, as DNA: TGTGCCAGCAGCTTAGGCCCCTCCCCGGGACAGGGCTACGAGCAGTACTTC. This sequence joins TRBV7-2 and TRBJ2-7; TRBD1 matches 9 bases. Germline trimming cut 1 base from V and 3 bases from J; bases unmatched to any gene: 10. The CDR3 is 17 residues long. Germline-derived CDR1 and CDR2 are SGHTA and FQGNSA.

This clonotype was seen at least ten times. This rearrangement joins TRBV18 to TRBJ2-7; D remains unclear. CDR3 length: 12 residues. The germline CDR1 and CDR2 sequences are KGHSH and LQKENI. V lost 3 bases and J 0 bases, leaving 3 bases between the germline ends. CDR3 bases: TGTGCCAGCTCACCTAGCTCCTACGAGCAGTACGTC. It yields the protein CASSPSSYEQYV.

This clonotype has a count of ten or more. The chain carries TRBV4-1 and TRBJ2-4; D unresolved. Per the germline V gene, CDR1 is MGHRA and CDR2 is YSYEKL. The CDR3 length is 15 residues. V was clipped by 1 base and J by 8 bases, with 15 bases between them. CDR3 nucleotide sequence: TGCGCCAGCAGCCAAGTACCCGCGGAATGGGACATTCAGTACTTC. This sequence encodes CASSQVPAEWDIQYF.

The CDR3, as DNA: TGCAGCGTTGAAGATCCGGGAAGGGGGTCTAATGAAAAACTGTTTTTT. It encodes CSVEDPGRGSNEKLFF. The chain carries TRBV29-1 and TRBJ1-4, with D possibly being TRBD1 (6 bases). The CDR3 length is 16 residues. The germline V and J ends were trimmed by 0 bases and 3 bases, with 14 bases remaining between them. The germline V gene encodes CDR1 SQVTM and CDR2 ANQGSEA. Complete variable domain (other parts from reference TRBV29-1 and TRBJ1-4): SAVISQKPSRDICQRGTSLTIQCQVDSQVTMMFWYRQQPGQSLTLIATANQGSEATYESGFVIDKFPISRPNLTFSTLTVSNMSPEDSSIYLCSVEDPGRGSNEKLFFGSGTQLSVL.

This clonotype was picked up many times. V is TRBV5-6 and J is TRBJ2-5, with D possibly matching TRBD2 (5 bases). Germline V CDR1 and CDR2: SGHDT, YYEEEE. The CDR3 consists of 14 residues. Trimming pared 0 bases from V and 5 bases from J, leaving 11 bases between. The CDR3 loop reads CASSLGRARETQYF. The DNA for the CDR3 is TGTGCCAGCAGCTTGGGGCGGGCTAGGGAGACCCAGTACTTC.

This clonotype was seen many times. The rearrangement joins TRBV5-5 to TRBJ2-2; the D gene is possibly TRBD2 (6 bases). CDR3 length: 15 residues. Trimming removed 2 bases at V and 0 bases at J, with 8 bases between. CDR1 SGHKS and CDR2 YYEKEE come from the germline V gene (reference sequence). The chain's CDR3 is CASSFGTSNTGELFF. CDR3 sequence (DNA): TGTGCCAGCAGCTTTGGGACTTCGAACACCGGGGAGCTGTTTTTT.

This clonotype was counted many times. This chain links TRBV11-1 with TRBJ1-1; D remains ambiguous. The CDR3 is made up of 13 amino acids. In germline, CDR1 is SGHAT, CDR2 FQDESV (reference sequence). V lost 7 bases to trimming and J lost 3 bases, with 12 bases between them. CDR3 in DNA: TGTGCCAGCACTCTTAACCTCGACACTGAAGCTTTCTTT. Its protein product is CASTLNLDTEAFF.

This clonotype appeared many times. The chain combines TRBV7-2 with TRBJ2-2; 11 bases align to TRBD2. The CDR3 consists of 15 residues. V trimming: 5 bases; J trimming: 7 bases; junction bases outside the gene matches: 6. The germline gives CDR1 SGHTA, CDR2 FQGNSA. The CDR3 DNA sequence: TGTGCCAGCAGCATTAGCGGGGGGGCTGGCGGGGAGCTGTTTTTT. Translated, it gives CASSISGGAGGELFF.

This clonotype was seen repeatedly, ten times or more. V usage is TRBV5-1 and J usage is TRBJ1-4; D gene uncertain. V dropped 7 bases and J dropped 5 bases, with 6 bases sitting between them. Germline V gene sequence: CDR1 SGHRS, CDR2 YFSETQ. This CDR3 comprises 11 residues. CDR3 region: CASRLNEKLFF. In nucleotides, the CDR3 is TGCGCCAGCCGATTAAATGAAAAACTGTTTTTT.

The sample holds many counts of this clonotype. V gene TRBV7-3 combines with J gene TRBJ2-3, with D possibly TRBD2 on 7 matching bases. CDR3 length: 15 residues. Trimming removed 2 bases from V and 2 bases from J, with 11 bases in between. Germline CDR1 is SGHTA and CDR2 is FQGTGA. The DNA of the CDR3 is TGTGCCAGCAGCTTACTGGGGGGGGCCACAGATACGCAGTATTTT. The encoded protein is CASSLLGGATDTQYF.

In this sample, this clonotype turned up many times. This chain connects TRBV10-3 to TRBJ1-5; D unresolved. Trimming removed 0 bases from V and 0 bases from J, with 15 bases in between. This CDR3 contains 18 residues. Germline values: CDR1 ENHRY, CDR2 SYGVKD. The DNA for the CDR3 is TGTGCCATCAGTGAGTCGAAAGTTGGAGGGATTAGCAATCAGCCCCAGCATTTT. Encoded protein: CAISESKVGGISNQPQHF.

This clonotype showed up many times. The chain carries TRBV7-2 and TRBJ1-2; 10 bases align to TRBD1. V was clipped by 1 base and J by 4 bases; unmatched bases: 3. CDR3 size: 15 residues. CDR1 SGHTA and CDR2 FQGNSA come from the germline V gene. The CDR3 protein is CASSLGTGGVYGYTF. DNA of the CDR3: TGTGCCAGCAGCTTAGGGACAGGGGGAGTCTATGGCTACACCTTC.

This clonotype showed up many times. The chain is built from TRBV5-4 and TRBJ2-7; a weak D match, TRBD2 (5 bases). CDR3 length: 14 amino acids. CDR1 and CDR2 (germline): SGHNT, YYREEE (reference sequence). Deletions cut 5 bases from V and 3 bases from J, with 15 bases between. CDR3 amino acids: CASSPNGRGYEQYV. DNA of the CDR3: TGTGCCAGCAGTCCTAATGGACGGGGCTACGAGCAGTACGTC.

This clonotype was seen ten or more times. The gene calls are TRBV9 and TRBJ1-5; D is unclear. With 0 bases removed from V and 5 bases from J, the gap between germline ends came to 12 bases. Germline lookup yields CDR1 SGDLS and CDR2 YYNGEE. This CDR3 comprises 15 residues. The CDR3 here is CASSVDGWSDQPQHF. CDR3 DNA sequence: TGTGCCAGCAGCGTAGATGGATGGTCGGATCAGCCCCAGCATTTT.

This clonotype was detected ten times or more. DNA of the CDR3: TGCAGTGCTAGAGACCTGGACCGGGCGAGTGGCTACACCTTC. It translates to CSARDLDRASGYTF. The chain carries TRBV20-1 and TRBJ1-2; no clear D. Deletions cut 0 bases from V and 7 bases from J, with 15 bases between. CDR1 and CDR2 (germline): DFQATT, SNEGSKA (reference sequence). This CDR3 is built from 14 residues.

This clonotype was counted at least ten times. This chain links TRBV5-4 with TRBJ2-3; D is undetermined. The CDR3 length is 15 residues. Looked up from germline, CDR1 is SGHNT and CDR2 is YYREEE (reference sequence). V shed 2 bases and J shed 0 bases, with 10 bases lying between them. The CDR3 reads CASSFQAWSTDTQYF. In nucleotides, the CDR3 is TGTGCCAGCAGCTTTCAGGCGTGGAGCACAGATACGCAGTATTTT.

This clonotype has at least ten counts. The CDR3 loop is CAWRNRGDQPQHF. The CDR3 coding sequence is TGTGCCTGGAGGAACCGAGGGGATCAGCCCCAGCATTTT. The chain uses TRBV30 and TRBJ1-5; tentatively, D is TRBD1 (5 bases). Trimming left V 3 bases short and J 5 bases short, with 11 bases between. From germline, CDR1 is GTSNPN and CDR2 SVGIG (reference sequence). This CDR3 has 13 residues.

This clonotype was counted many times. The CDR3 is CASSPGTVPNQPQHF. The CDR3 bases are TGTGCCAGCAGCCCCGGGACAGTTCCTAATCAGCCCCAGCATTTT. The chain has TRBV6-5 and TRBJ1-5, with 7 nucleotides matching TRBD1. The germline V gene has CDR1 MNHEY and CDR2 SVGAGI. The CDR3 contains 15 residues. The V and J ends lost 6 bases and 4 bases, in that order; junction bases with no gene match: 9.

This clonotype has ten or more counts. The chain employs TRBV7-8 and TRBJ2-4; TRBD1 agrees at 7 bases. V shed 5 bases, J shed 3 bases, and the junction held 10 bases outside the gene matches. Germline values: CDR1 SGHVS, CDR2 FQNEAQ. CDR3 length equals 16 residues. The CDR3 sequence is CASSATTGQVKNIQYF. The DNA of the CDR3 is TGTGCCAGCAGCGCAACTACTGGACAGGTCAAAAACATTCAGTACTTC.

This clonotype was counted ten times or more. The chain combines TRBV20-1 with TRBJ2-4; D is possibly TRBD2 (5 bases). The germline gives CDR1 DFQATT, CDR2 SNEGSKA (reference sequence). This CDR3 is 14 amino acids long. Deletions cut 0 bases from V and 12 bases from J, with 18 bases between. DNA of the CDR3: TGCAGTGCTAGAGACGGTGGGCCCTCTACTAGTCAGTACTTC. It translates to CSARDGGPSTSQYF.

This clonotype was recorded at least ten times. CDR3 loop: CASSLPGQGTSYEQYF. The CDR3 coding sequence is TGTGCCAGCAGTTTACCGGGACAGGGGACCTCCTACGAGCAGTACTTC. The V and J genes are TRBV12-3 or TRBV12-4 and TRBJ2-7; TRBD1 matches at 10 bases. With V trimmed by 2 bases and J by 0 bases, 4 bases remained unmatched. The CDR3 has 16 amino acids.

The sample holds many counts of this clonotype. The V call is TRBV12-3 or TRBV12-4, the J call TRBJ2-2; 11 nucleotides line up with TRBD1. CDR3 length equals 19 residues. V lost 6 bases, J lost 5 bases, and 17 bases stayed unmatched. CDR3 amino acids: CASSGSRVGQGARTGELFF. In DNA, the CDR3 is TGTGCCAGCAGCGGCAGTCGTGTCGGACAGGGGGCGAGAACCGGGGAGCTGTTTTTT.

Many counts were recorded for this clonotype. The genes are TRBV6-6 and TRBJ2-5, with D uncertain. The V gene lost 0 bases and the J gene lost 4 bases, with 6 bases spanning the gap. This CDR3 contains 13 residues. Germline V gene lookup returns CDR1 MNHNY and CDR2 SVGAGI (reference sequence). The CDR3, as DNA: TGTGCCAGCAGTTACTCGCTTGTAGAGACCCAGTACTTC. Translating gives CASSYSLVETQYF.